These T cell receptor beta chains were read from a single sample in a study of T-cell memory formation after mild COVID-19. TCRdb reprocessed the 5' RACE reads via MiXCR and lists one record per CDR3 protein. The table lists nearly 200,000 distinct CDR3 sequences, 18% of them singletons. What was sequenced was PBMCs or a T cell subset sorted from them (not recorded which). All receptors derive from an adult woman who had mild COVID-19 (a few samples of this study predate the infection). Cell type and time point are not known. Each CDR3 is given with its conserved first and last residue. The order of the fields is CDR3 length, D gene, J gene, clone size, V gene, CDR3 protein, CDR3 DNA. The D gene is left open where the match is weak. Clone size is not always given. Where it is, it says once, few, many or a class for expanded clones.

15	-	TRBJ2-3	-	TRBV6-4	CASSKGTGPPDTQYF	TGTGCCAGCAGTAAGGGGACTGGCCCCCCAGATACGCAGTATTTT
14	-	TRBJ2-7	-	TRBV6-1	CASREQGVSYEQYF	TGTGCCAGCAGGGAACAGGGTGTTTCCTACGAGCAGTACTTC
15	TRBD1	TRBJ1-2	few	TRBV2	CASSGQGGFYYGYTF	TGTGCCAGCAGCGGACAGGGTGGATTCTATTATGGCTACACCTTC
14	TRBD1	TRBJ2-4	-	TRBV7-9	CASSSTGVKNIQYF	TGTGCCAGCAGCTCCACAGGGGTCAAAAACATTCAGTACTTC
15	-	TRBJ2-2	-	TRBV7-2	CASSPTSGSTGELFF	TGTGCCAGCAGCCCTACTTCGGGGTCCACCGGGGAGCTGTTTTTT
13	-	TRBJ2-7	-	TRBV4-1	CASSQDRGSKQYF	TGCGCCAGCAGCCAAGACAGAGGGAGTAAGCAGTACTTC
14	TRBD1	TRBJ1-2	-	TRBV6-1	CASSNTGGTYGYTF	TGTGCCAGCAGTAACACAGGGGGCACCTATGGCTACACCTTC
16	-	TRBJ1-3	-	TRBV21-1	CASSKAGVHSGNTIYF	TGTGCCAGCAGCAAAGCGGGAGTCCACTCTGGAAACACCATATATTTT
16	TRBD2	TRBJ2-3	-	TRBV29-1	CSGSGTSGSSTDTQYF	TGCAGCGGGTCCGGGACTAGCGGGAGTAGCACAGATACGCAGTATTTT
16	-	TRBJ2-7	-	TRBV7-9	CASSTHPQGPPYEQYF	TGTGCCAGCAGCACACACCCACAGGGCCCTCCCTACGAGCAGTACTTC
14	-	TRBJ1-6	few	TRBV7-3	CASSLSPGNSPLHF	TGTGCCAGCAGCCTCTCGCCGGGGAATTCACCCCTCCACTTT
14	TRBD1	TRBJ1-5	-	TRBV7-9	CASSFTGGGQPQHF	TGTGCCAGCAGCTTTACAGGGGGCGGGCAGCCCCAGCATTTT
13	-	TRBJ2-3	few	TRBV6-5	CASSRDGLDTQYF	TGTGCCAGCAGTAGGGACGGCCTCGATACGCAGTATTTT
15	-	TRBJ2-7	many	TRBV9	CASSADGGGYYEQYF	TGTGCCAGCAGCGCAGACGGGGGAGGCTATTACGAGCAGTACTTC
13	-	TRBJ1-5	few	TRBV7-2	CASSSDSPMSQHF	TGTGCCAGCAGCTCGGACAGCCCTATGTCCCAGCATTTT
17	TRBD2	TRBJ2-3	few	TRBV7-3	CASSPSGGKTSTDTQYF	TGTGCCAGCAGCCCGAGCGGGGGGAAAACTAGCACAGATACGCAGTATTTT
14	-	TRBJ1-1	-	TRBV18	CASSRQASGTEAFF	TGTGCCAGCTCAAGACAGGCCTCAGGAACTGAAGCTTTCTTT
15	TRBD1	TRBJ1-2	-	TRBV24-1	CATSATGTGYYGYTF	TGTGCCACCAGTGCAACCGGGACAGGTTATTATGGCTACACCTTC
14	TRBD1	TRBJ2-7	many	TRBV7-2	CASSSGTVSYEQYF	TGTGCCAGCAGCTCCGGGACAGTGTCCTACGAGCAGTACTTC
14	TRBD1	TRBJ1-2	few	TRBV5-1	CASSLAGTVGGYTF	TGCGCCAGCAGCTTGGCTGGGACAGTCGGTGGCTACACCTTC
13	-	TRBJ2-3	-	TRBV3-1	CASSQVIRDTQYF	TGTGCCAGCAGCCAAGTCATCCGGGATACGCAGTATTTT
15	-	TRBJ2-1	-	TRBV12-3/TRBV12-4	CASRSSAGTYNEQFF	TGTGCCAGCAGATCCTCGGCGGGCACCTACAATGAGCAGTTCTTC
14	-	TRBJ2-2	few	TRBV5-1	CASSTGTPTGELFF	TGCGCCAGCAGCACAGGGACGCCGACCGGGGAGCTGTTTTTT
11	-	TRBJ1-1	many	TRBV3-1	CAIRGGTEAFF	TGTGCCATCCGAGGCGGCACTGAAGCTTTCTTT
17	-	TRBJ1-6	few	TRBV7-8	CASSLDSVGAGNSPLHF	TGTGCCAGCAGCCTCGACAGTGTAGGGGCGGGTAATTCACCCCTCCACTTT
16	TRBD1	TRBJ2-7	once	TRBV18	CASSPLQGAGSYEQYF	TGTGCCAGCTCACCACTTCAGGGGGCGGGCTCCTACGAGCAGTACTTC
18	TRBD2	TRBJ2-6	-	TRBV5-1	CASSLASGGTAGANVLTF	TGCGCCAGCAGCTTGGCCTCGGGGGGGACGGCTGGGGCCAACGTCCTGACTTTC
15	-	TRBJ1-2	few	TRBV4-3	CASSQDRSGDYGYTF	TGCGCCAGCAGCCAAGATCGCAGCGGGGACTATGGCTACACCTTC
18	TRBD1	TRBJ1-2	-	TRBV5-6	CASSLVGARWTGVYGYTF	TGTGCCAGCAGCTTGGTGGGGGCCCGTTGGACAGGGGTCTATGGCTACACCTTC
16	TRBD2	TRBJ2-7	few	TRBV3-1	CASSRILAGGPAEQYF	TGTGCCAGCAGCCGCATACTAGCGGGGGGGCCTGCCGAGCAGTACTTC
17	TRBD1	TRBJ2-4	few	TRBV12-3/TRBV12-4	CASSPTGGGRAKNIQYF	TGTGCCAGCAGCCCGACAGGGGGCGGAAGGGCCAAAAACATTCAGTACTTC
15	-	TRBJ1-1	-	TRBV7-9	CASSLGGASNTEAFF	TGTGCCAGCAGCCTAGGGGGAGCCAGCAACACTGAAGCTTTCTTT
13	-	TRBJ2-1	-	TRBV18	CASSPQAGTEQFF	TGTGCCAGCTCACCGCAGGCAGGGACAGAGCAGTTCTTC
15	-	TRBJ1-3	few	TRBV6-5	CASSLRLFSGNTIYF	TGTGCCAGCAGTCTCCGACTCTTCTCTGGAAACACCATATATTTT
14	-	TRBJ2-2	-	TRBV12-3/TRBV12-4	CASSPVGVRGELFF	TGTGCCAGCAGTCCCGTCGGGGTGCGGGGGGAGCTGTTTTTT
16	TRBD2	TRBJ2-3	-	TRBV10-2	CASSLSSSGSADTQYF	TGCGCCAGCAGCCTATCCTCTAGCGGGAGTGCAGATACGCAGTATTTT
19	TRBD1	TRBJ2-7	-	TRBV20-1	CSARDNGVSPGQEIYEQYF	TGCAGTGCTAGAGATAATGGGGTTTCCCCGGGACAGGAGATATACGAGCAGTACTTC